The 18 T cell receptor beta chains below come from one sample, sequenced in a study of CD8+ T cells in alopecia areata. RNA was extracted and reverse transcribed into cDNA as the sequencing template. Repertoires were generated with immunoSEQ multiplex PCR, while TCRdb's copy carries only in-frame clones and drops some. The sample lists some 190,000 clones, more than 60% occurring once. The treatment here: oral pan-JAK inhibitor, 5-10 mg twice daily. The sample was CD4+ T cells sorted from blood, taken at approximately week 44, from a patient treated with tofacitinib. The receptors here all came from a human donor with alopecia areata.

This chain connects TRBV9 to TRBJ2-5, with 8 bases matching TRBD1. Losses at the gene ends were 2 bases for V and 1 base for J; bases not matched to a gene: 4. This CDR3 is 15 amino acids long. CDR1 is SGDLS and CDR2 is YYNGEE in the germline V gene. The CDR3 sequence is CASSVDRGSQETQYF. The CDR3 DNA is TGTGCCAGCAGCGTTGACAGGGGAAGCCAAGAGACCCAGTACTTC.

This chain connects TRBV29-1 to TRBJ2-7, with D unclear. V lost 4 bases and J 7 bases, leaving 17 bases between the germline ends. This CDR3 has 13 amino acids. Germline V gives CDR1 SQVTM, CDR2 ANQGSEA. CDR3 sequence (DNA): TGCAGCGTTGTATCGGCAGGCAAGAGAGAGCAGTACTTC. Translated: CSVVSAGKREQYF.

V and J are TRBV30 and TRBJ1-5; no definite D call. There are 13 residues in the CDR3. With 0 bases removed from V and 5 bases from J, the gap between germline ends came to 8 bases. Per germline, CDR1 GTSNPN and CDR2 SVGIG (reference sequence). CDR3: CAWSVKGYQPQHF. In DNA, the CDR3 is TGTGCCTGGAGTGTAAAGGGTTATCAGCCCCAGCATTTT.

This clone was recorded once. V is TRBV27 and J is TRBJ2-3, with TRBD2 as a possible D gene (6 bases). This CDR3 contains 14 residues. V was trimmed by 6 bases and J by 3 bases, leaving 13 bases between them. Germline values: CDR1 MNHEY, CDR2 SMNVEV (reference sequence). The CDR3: CASRPHGSTDTQYF. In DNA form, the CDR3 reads TGTGCCAGCAGACCTCACGGGAGTACAGATACGCAGTATTTT.

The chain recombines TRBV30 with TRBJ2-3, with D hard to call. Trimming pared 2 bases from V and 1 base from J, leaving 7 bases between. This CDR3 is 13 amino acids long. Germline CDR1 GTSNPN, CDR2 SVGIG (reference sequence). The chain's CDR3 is CAWSTGGTDTQYF. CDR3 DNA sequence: TGTGCCTGGAGTACGGGTGGCACAGATACGCAGTATTTT.

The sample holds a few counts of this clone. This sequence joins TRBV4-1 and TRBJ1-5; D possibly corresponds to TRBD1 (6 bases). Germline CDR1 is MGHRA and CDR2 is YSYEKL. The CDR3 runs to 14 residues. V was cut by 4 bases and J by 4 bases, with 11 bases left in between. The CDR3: CASSPSRGNQPQHF. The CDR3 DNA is TGCGCCAGCAGCCCCAGCAGGGGTAATCAGCCCCAGCATTTT.

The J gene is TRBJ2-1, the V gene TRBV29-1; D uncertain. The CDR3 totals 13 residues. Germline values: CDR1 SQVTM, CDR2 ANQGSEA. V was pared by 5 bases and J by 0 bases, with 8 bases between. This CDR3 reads CSVFLSSYNEQFF. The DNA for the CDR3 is TGCAGCGTTTTCCTCAGCTCCTACAATGAGCAGTTCTTC.

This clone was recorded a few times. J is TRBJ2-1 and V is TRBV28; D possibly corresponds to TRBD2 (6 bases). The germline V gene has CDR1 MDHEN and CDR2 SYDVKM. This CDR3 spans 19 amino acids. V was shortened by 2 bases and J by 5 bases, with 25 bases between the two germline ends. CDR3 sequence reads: CASSLTGVAGRRGHNEQFF. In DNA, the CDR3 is TGTGCCAGCAGTTTAACGGGCGTGGCGGGGCGGAGGGGCCACAATGAGCAGTTCTTC.

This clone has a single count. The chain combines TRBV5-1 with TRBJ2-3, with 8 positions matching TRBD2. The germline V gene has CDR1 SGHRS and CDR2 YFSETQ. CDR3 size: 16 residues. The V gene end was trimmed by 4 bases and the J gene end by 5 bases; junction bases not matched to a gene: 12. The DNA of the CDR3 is TGCGCCAGCAGCCCTATACTGGCGGGGGGTGGAGATACGCAGTATTTT. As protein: CASSPILAGGGDTQYF.

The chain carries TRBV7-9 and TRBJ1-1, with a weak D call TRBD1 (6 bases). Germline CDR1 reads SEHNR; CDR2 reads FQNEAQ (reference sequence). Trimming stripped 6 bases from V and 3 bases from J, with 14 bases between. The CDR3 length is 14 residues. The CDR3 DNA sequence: TGTGCCAGCAGTTCTGGACAGTGGGACACTGAAGCTTTCTTT. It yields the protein CASSSGQWDTEAFF.

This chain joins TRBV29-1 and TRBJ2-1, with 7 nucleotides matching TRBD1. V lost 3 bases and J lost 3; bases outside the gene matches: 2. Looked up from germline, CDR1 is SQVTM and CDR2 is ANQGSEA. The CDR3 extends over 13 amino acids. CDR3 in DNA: TGCAGCGTTGAGGGACAGAGCTACAATGAGCAGTTCTTC. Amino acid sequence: CSVEGQSYNEQFF.

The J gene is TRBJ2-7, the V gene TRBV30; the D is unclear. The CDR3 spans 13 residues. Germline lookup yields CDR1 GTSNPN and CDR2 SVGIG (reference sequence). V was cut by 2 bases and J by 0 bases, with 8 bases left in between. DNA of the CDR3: TGTGCCTGGAGTAGGGCGCCCTCCTACGAGCAGTACTTC. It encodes CAWSRAPSYEQYF. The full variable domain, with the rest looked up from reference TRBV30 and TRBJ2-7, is SQTIHQWPATLVQPVGSPLSLECTVEGTSNPNLYWYRQAAGRGLQLLFYSVGIGQISSEVPQNLSASRPQDRQFILSSKKLLLSDSGFYLCAWSRAPSYEQYFGPGTRLTVT.

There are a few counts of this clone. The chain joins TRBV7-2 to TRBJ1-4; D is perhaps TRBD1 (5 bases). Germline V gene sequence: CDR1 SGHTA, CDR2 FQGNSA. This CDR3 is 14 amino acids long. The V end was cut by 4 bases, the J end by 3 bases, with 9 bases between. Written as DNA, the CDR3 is TGTGCCAGCAGCTATCTGGGACCTAATGAAAAACTGTTTTTT. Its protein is CASSYLGPNEKLFF.

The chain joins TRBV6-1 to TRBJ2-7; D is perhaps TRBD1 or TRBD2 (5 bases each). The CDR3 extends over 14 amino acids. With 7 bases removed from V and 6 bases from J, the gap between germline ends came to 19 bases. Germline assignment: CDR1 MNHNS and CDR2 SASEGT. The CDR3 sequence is CASTQNLEGIEQYF. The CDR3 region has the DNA TGTGCCAGCACTCAAAACCTAGAGGGGATCGAGCAGTACTTC.

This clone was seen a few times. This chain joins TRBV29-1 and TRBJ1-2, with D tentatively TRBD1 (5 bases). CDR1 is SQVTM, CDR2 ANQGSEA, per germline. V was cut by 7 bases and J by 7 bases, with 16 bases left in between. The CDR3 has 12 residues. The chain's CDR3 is CSAGEGPAGYTF. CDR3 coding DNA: TGCAGCGCCGGAGAGGGGCCTGCTGGCTACACCTTC. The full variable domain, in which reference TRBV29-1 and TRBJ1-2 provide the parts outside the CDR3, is SAVISQKPSRDICQRGTSLTIQCQVDSQVTMMFWYRQQPGQSLTLIATANQGSEATYESGFVIDKFPISRPNLTFSTLTVSNMSPEDSSIYLCSAGEGPAGYTFGSGTRLTVV.

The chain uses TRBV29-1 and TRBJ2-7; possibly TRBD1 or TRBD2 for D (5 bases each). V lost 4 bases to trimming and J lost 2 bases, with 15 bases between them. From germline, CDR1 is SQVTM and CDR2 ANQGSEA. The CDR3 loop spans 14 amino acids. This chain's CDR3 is CSVGSRMGAYEQYF. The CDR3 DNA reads TGCAGCGTTGGGAGCAGGATGGGGGCCTACGAGCAGTACTTC.

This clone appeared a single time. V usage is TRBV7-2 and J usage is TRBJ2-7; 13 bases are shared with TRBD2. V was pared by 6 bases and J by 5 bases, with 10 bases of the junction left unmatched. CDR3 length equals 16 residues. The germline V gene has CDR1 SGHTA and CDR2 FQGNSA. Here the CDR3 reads CASSPTGLAGENEQYF. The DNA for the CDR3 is TGTGCCAGCAGTCCGACTGGACTAGCGGGGGAGAACGAGCAGTACTTC.

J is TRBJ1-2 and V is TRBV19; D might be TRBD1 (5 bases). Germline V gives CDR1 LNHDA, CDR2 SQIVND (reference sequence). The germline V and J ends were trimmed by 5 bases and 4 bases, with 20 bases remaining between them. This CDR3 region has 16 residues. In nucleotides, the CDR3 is TGTGCCAGTAGTTCAGCGTCAGGAGGGGCTATCTATGGCTACACCTTC. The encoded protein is CASSSASGGAIYGYTF.